These T cell receptor beta chains were read from a single sample in a study of cytomegalovirus exposure and HLA in healthy donors. Assay: immunoSEQ multiplex PCR; the TCRdb copy retains only in-frame clones and omits some. Found here are more than 85,000 clones, about 79% of them singletons; the top ten hold about 1.2%. The sequenced sample was PBMCs. These receptors all stem from a woman under 30 in good health and CMV-seronegative. Both conserved end residues are part of each CDR3. A D gene is named only where the DNA matches it firmly. The size entry is marked missing in some rows and otherwise reads once, few, many or a size class.

>TRBV7-6|few|TRBJ1-3|TRBD1
TGTGCCAGCAGCAAGGGACAGGGGGGAAACACCATATATTTT
CASSKGQGGNTIYF
>TRBV7-3|NA|TRBJ2-3|TRBD2
TGTGCCAGCAGCAATAGCGGGAGGTCAGATACGCAGTATTTT
CASSNSGRSDTQYF
>TRBV6-1|NA|TRBJ1-4|NA
TGTGCCAGCAGTGAACTCGGGGTAGGAAAACTGTTTTTT
CASSELGVGKLFF
>TRBV6-5|NA|TRBJ2-5|TRBD2
TGTGCCAGCAGTTACGCCACTAGCGGGGGAGGAGAGACCCAGTACTTC
CASSYATSGGGETQYF
>TRBV6-5|NA|TRBJ2-5|TRBD2
TGTGCCATCAGTTCTGGCGGGGGGTTCCAAGAGACCCAGTACTTC
CAISSGGGFQETQYF
>TRBV4-3|NA|TRBJ2-2|NA
TGCGCCAGCAGCCAAGATGGTGGCCCTGGGGAGCTGTTTTTT
CASSQDGGPGELFF
>TRBV11-3|NA|TRBJ2-1|TRBD2
TGTGCCAGCAGCTTTAGCGGGACAAACAATGAGCAGTTCTTC
CASSFSGTNNEQFF
>TRBV9|NA|TRBJ2-3|TRBD2
TGTGCCAGCAGCGTAGGACTAGCGGGGGGCACAGATACGCAGTATTTT
CASSVGLAGGTDTQYF
>TRBV2|NA|TRBJ2-7|TRBD2
TGTGCCAGCAGTGGGGAGCGGGGTGACCTCTACGAGCAGTACTTC
CASSGERGDLYEQYF
>TRBV2|NA|TRBJ2-7|TRBD1
TGTGCCAGCCGGGGACAGTCCTACGAGCAGTACTTC
CASRGQSYEQYF
>TRBV30|few|TRBJ1-2|TRBD1
TGTGCCTGGAGTGAACTTTTCCTTAGGACAGGGGATTATGGCTACACCTTC
CAWSELFLRTGDYGYTF
>TRBV7-2|NA|TRBJ1-3|NA
TGTGCCAGCAGCTTAGAGGGTACAGGAATCTCCTTTGGCGGAAACACCATATATTTT
CASSLEGTGISFGGNTIYF
>TRBV11-2|NA|TRBJ1-1|NA
TGTGCCAGCAGCTTAGAGCAGGGGATGAACACTGAAGCTTTCTTT
CASSLEQGMNTEAFF
>TRBV10-1|NA|TRBJ1-4|NA
TGCGCCAGCAGTGGACGGTGGCGGGATGAAAAACTGTTTTTT
CASSGRWRDEKLFF
>TRBV28|NA|TRBJ2-2|NA
TGTGCCAGCAGTTTAGGGAGACAGAACACCGGGGAGCTGTTTTTT
CASSLGRQNTGELFF
>TRBV6-5|NA|TRBJ2-2|TRBD2
TGTGCCAGCAGGCGGGGGGCGAGTTCTGGGGAGCTGTTTTTT
CASRRGASSGELFF
>TRBV9|NA|TRBJ2-1|NA
TGTGCCAGCAGCGTAGGTAGCGACTCCTACAATGAGCAGTTCTTC
CASSVGSDSYNEQFF
>TRBV4-3|NA|TRBJ2-7|TRBD1
TGCGCCAGCAGCCAAGTGGACAGGCCCTACGAGCAGTACTTC
CASSQVDRPYEQYF
>TRBV2|NA|TRBJ1-2|TRBD1
TGTGCCAGCATTTCGGGCAGGGGGCTTGGTGGCTACACCTTC
CASISGRGLGGYTF
>TRBV7-9|NA|TRBJ2-3|TRBD2
TGTGCCAGCAGCTACGCAGCGGGGGGGGTCACAGATACGCAGTATTTT
CASSYAAGGVTDTQYF
>TRBV18|NA|TRBJ2-3|TRBD2
TGTGCCAGCTCTTCCGGACTAGCCACAGATACGCAGTATTTT
CASSSGLATDTQYF
>TRBV18|once|TRBJ1-2|NA
TGTGCCAGCTCACCTTCAACCGGGACACCCCCCACTAACTATGGCTACACCTTC
CASSPSTGTPPTNYGYTF
>TRBV7-9|NA|TRBJ2-3|TRBD2
TGTGCCAGCAGCTACCTCGGACTAGCGGGCTCCGTCACAGATACGCAGTATTTT
CASSYLGLAGSVTDTQYF
>TRBV5-1|NA|TRBJ2-5|TRBD2
TGCGCCAGCAGCTTGGGCAGCGGGAGCCAGTGGGAGACCCAGTACTTC
CASSLGSGSQWETQYF
>TRBV7-3|NA|TRBJ2-2|NA
TGTGCCAGCAGCCTAACAGGGACAAACACCGGGGAGCTGTTTTTT
CASSLTGTNTGELFF
>TRBV7-8|NA|TRBJ2-2|NA
TGTGCCAGCAGCAACGGAGGACTAAGCCGTGGGGTCACCGGGGAGCTGTTTTTT
CASSNGGLSRGVTGELFF
>TRBV7-9|NA|TRBJ2-5|NA
TGTGCCAGCAGCTTAGGGGGAGCGGACCAAGAGACCCAGTACTTC
CASSLGGADQETQYF
>TRBV5-6|NA|TRBJ1-4|NA
TGTGCCAGCGGACAACTGGCAGCAACTAATGAAAAACTGTTTTTT
CASGQLAATNEKLFF
>TRBV15|NA|TRBJ1-5|NA
TGTGCCACCAGCGGAGGTAGGACAGCAAGCAATCAGCCCCAGCATTTT
CATSGGRTASNQPQHF
>TRBV5-1|NA|TRBJ2-5|TRBD1
TGCGCCAGCAGCCCTCGGACAGGGCAAGAGACCCAGTACTTC
CASSPRTGQETQYF
>TRBV28|NA|TRBJ2-1|TRBD2
TGTGCCAGCAGCGTAAGCGGGAGCTCCTACAATGAGCAGTTCTTC
CASSVSGSSYNEQFF
>TRBV4-1|NA|TRBJ2-7|TRBD1
TGCGCCAGCAGCCTCCAGAGACAGGGTGGTAACTACGAGCAGTACTTC
CASSLQRQGGNYEQYF
>TRBV27|NA|TRBJ2-4|NA
TGTGCCAGCAGTTCAGCGGGCATTCAGTACTTC
CASSSAGIQYF
>TRBV6-5|NA|TRBJ2-1|NA
TGTGCCAGCAGTTACTCGTGGCAGTCTGAGCAGTTCTTC
CASSYSWQSEQFF
>TRBV19|NA|TRBJ1-4|TRBD1
TGTGCCAGTAGTCGGACAGGGGAGGATGAAAAACTGTTTTTT
CASSRTGEDEKLFF
>TRBV25-1|NA|TRBJ1-5|TRBD1
TGTGCCAGCAGTGTCGACAGGGTCAATCAGCCCCAGCATTTT
CASSVDRVNQPQHF
>TRBV13|NA|TRBJ2-3|NA
TGTGCCAGCAGCTTTTCCGGGACTGCTAGCACAGATACGCAGTATTTT
CASSFSGTASTDTQYF
>TRBV28|NA|TRBJ1-2|NA
TGTGCCAGCAGTTTATTTTGGGCAGGGTATGGCTACACCTTC
CASSLFWAGYGYTF
>TRBV6-5|NA|TRBJ1-2|TRBD1
TGTGCCAGCAGTTACCACGGACAGGGGATGGGCTATGGCTACACCTTC
CASSYHGQGMGYGYTF
>TRBV21-1|NA|TRBJ2-5|NA
TGTGCCAGCAGCAATAAGGGATTAGGACAGGGGGCACCGCAAGAGACCCAGTACTTC
CASSNKGLGQGAPQETQYF
>TRBV5-8|few|TRBJ2-7|NA
TGTGCCAGCAGCTTGGAGGGGCCATCCTACGAGCAGTACTTC
CASSLEGPSYEQYF
>TRBV19|NA|TRBJ2-7|TRBD2
TGTGCCAGTAGTATCGGGACTAGCGGTAACGAGCAGTACTTC
CASSIGTSGNEQYF
>TRBV19|NA|TRBJ2-1|NA
TGTGCCAGTAGAAGACAGGCGGGCGTGTACAATGAGCAGTTCTTC
CASRRQAGVYNEQFF
>TRBV14|NA|TRBJ2-1|TRBD2
TGTGCCAGCAGCCACGTAGGACTAGGTTTTTTGAATGAGCAGTTCTTC
CASSHVGLGFLNEQFF
>TRBV30|NA|TRBJ2-7|NA
TGTGCCTGGAGGAGGCAGGGGATCTACGAGCAGTACTTC
CAWRRQGIYEQYF
>TRBV7-9|NA|TRBJ2-1|TRBD2
TGTGCCAGCAGCTTTAGCGGGAGCTCCTACAATGAGCAGTTCTTC
CASSFSGSSYNEQFF
>TRBV6-6|NA|TRBJ2-7|TRBD2
TGTGCCAGCACCTGGGAGGGGTACGAGCAGTACTTC
CASTWEGYEQYF
>TRBV28|once|TRBJ2-5|TRBD2
TGTGCCAGCAGTTCGAGGGACTACCCTAGCCCAGAGACCCAGTACTTC
CASSSRDYPSPETQYF
>TRBV7-2|once|TRBJ1-4|NA
TGTGCCAGCAGCTTAGATGGGGCGAATAATGAAAAACTGTTTTTT
CASSLDGANNEKLFF
>TRBV7-2|NA|TRBJ2-1|TRBD2
TGTGCCAGCAGCTTAGTGGGTAGCGGGGGCCCCCAGGGGGAGCAGTTCTTC
CASSLVGSGGPQGEQFF
>TRBV28|NA|TRBJ2-7|TRBD1
TGTGCCAGCCTTAGGACAGGCGCCACCTACGAGCAGTACTTC
CASLRTGATYEQYF